Described below is a single TCR beta chain sequence and its context. Generated by immunoSEQ multiplex PCR, the TCRdb table keeps only in-frame clones and is missing some. The repertoire holds 40,000 to 50,000 clones, with approximately 91% as singletons. The CDR3 consists of 15 residues. Trimming removed 0 bases from V and 10 bases from J; junction bases left unmatched: 10. Germline CDR1 and CDR2: LGHNA and YSLEER. This entry is derived from a study of blood T cell repertoires in COVID-19. This clonotype was sampled from a human donor in a cohort sampled during active COVID-19. Sequences were obtained from peripheral blood. V gene TRBV4-3 combines with J gene TRBJ1-1; 8 bases are a match to TRBD1. Here the CDR3 reads CASSQEPDRVGRAFF. The DNA for the CDR3 is TGCGCCAGCAGCCAAGAACCGGACAGGGTGGGACGAGCTTTCTTT.